This TCR beta chain was captured in a study of blood T cell repertoires in COVID-19. Study-level information: Material from acute and convalescent COVID-19 was sourced from the United States, Italy and Spain. T cells, B-cell-depleted T cells, or PBMCs provided the cDNA or gDNA that served as material.

Trimming cost V 0 bases and J 6 bases; bases outside gene matches: 14. The CDR3 sequence is 18 residues long. Looked up from germline, CDR1 is SGHDT and CDR2 is YYEEEE. In the original workflow: Quantification of nucleated cells was approximated via reference gene primer amplification. Measured with immunoSEQ multiplex PCR; TCRdb has only the in-frame clones, and not every one. V and J calls and clone size come straight from that table; D and trimming were deduced from the DNA. This sample yields some 150,000 clones, of which 87% are seen a single time; less than 45% belongs to the top ten. The TCR was taken from a man aged 45 to 65 who had recovered from COVID-19. This chain uses TRBV5-6 with TRBJ1-5, with 8 positions matching TRBD1. Material for sequencing was peripheral blood. The CDR3 loop reads CASSLGFVRQGTRQPQHF. The CDR3 DNA sequence: TGTGCCAGCAGCTTGGGGTTTGTGAGACAGGGGACGCGTCAGCCCCAGCATTTT.